The clone carrying this T cell receptor beta chain turned up a few times. Germline CDR1 SQVTM, CDR2 ANQGSEA. This CDR3 is 10 amino acids long. As the sequencing template, cDNA was produced by extracting RNA and reverse transcribing it. TCRdb's copy holds only in-frame clones and misses some; the assay was immunoSEQ multiplex PCR. The table has about 70,000 clones, 29% seen once. The treatment: oral pan-JAK inhibitor, 5-10 mg twice daily. The entry originates in a study of CD8+ T cells in alopecia areata. The clonotype originates from a human donor with alopecia areata. The rearrangement joins TRBV29-1 to TRBJ2-3; a weak D match, TRBD2 (6 bases). The specimen was CD8+ T cells sorted from blood, collected at week 4, from a patient treated with tofacitinib. The CDR3 is CIAGPDTQYF. As DNA, the CDR3 is TGCATCGCGGGACCAGATACGCAGTATTTT.